This passage covers 9 T cell receptor beta chains from one sample sequenced in a study of T cell repertoires in cytomegalovirus infection. MiXCR, applied by TCRdb to the reads, yields one record per CDR3 protein. The sample holds approximately 280,000 distinct CDR3 sequences, 20% to 25% seen once. No antigen is known for these receptors. The sequences come from cultured PBMCs, collected from culture after CMV antigen stimulation. The receptors derive from a human donor in good health (CMV status not recorded). Some clones in this sample may be carry-over from other donors' samples.

This sequence joins TRBV6-2 or TRBV6-3 and TRBJ2-7, with 7 bases fitting TRBD2. CDR1 and CDR2 from the germline V gene are MNHEY and SVGEGT. Unmatched junction bases numbered 9, after V lost 6 bases and J lost 4 bases. The CDR3 extends over 14 amino acids. CDR3 sequence reads: CASSRDGGGYEQYV. DNA for the CDR3: TGTGCCAGCAGCCGCGATGGCGGGGGATACGAGCAGTACGTC.

This sequence joins TRBV23-1 and TRBJ2-7; D gene ambiguous. TRBV23-1 is an ORF, and what it does is uncertain. CDR3 length equals 13 residues. The V gene lost 1 base and the J gene lost 6 bases, with 10 bases spanning the gap. The CDR3 sequence is CASSQLRLFEQYV. Here the CDR3 DNA reads TGCGCCAGCAGTCAATTAAGGTTATTCGAGCAGTACGTC.

The rearrangement uses TRBV27 and TRBJ2-1; perhaps TRBD2 as D (7 bases). The CDR3 has 13 residues. The V end was cut by 3 bases, the J end by 7 bases, with 10 bases between. The germline gives CDR1 MNHEY, CDR2 SMNVEV (reference sequence). The DNA for the CDR3 is TGTGCCAGCAGTTTGGGGGGGGCGAATGAGCAGTTCTTC. Protein product: CASSLGGANEQFF.

The chain couples TRBV19 to TRBJ2-7, with no clear D. Looked up from germline, CDR1 is LNHDA and CDR2 is SQIVND (reference sequence). Trimming removed 5 bases at V and 6 bases at J, with 14 bases between. The CDR3 totals 13 residues. CDR3 DNA sequence: TGTGCCAGTAGTGATCCAGGAGCAGGCGAGCAGTACGTC. This gives the protein CASSDPGAGEQYV.

Many counts were recorded for this clonotype. The V call is TRBV7-2, the J call TRBJ2-7, with a tentative D call TRBD2 (6 bases). Germline CDR1 reads SGHTA; CDR2 reads FQGNSA. The CDR3 contains 16 residues. V lost 2 bases to trimming and J lost 3 bases, with 17 bases between them. CDR3: CASSLFRGGPLYEQYF. The CDR3, as DNA: TGTGCCAGCAGCTTATTCCGGGGAGGACCTCTCTACGAGCAGTACTTC.

The chain has TRBV6-1 and TRBJ2-7, with 8 bases fitting TRBD2. Looked up from germline, CDR1 is MNHNS and CDR2 is SASEGT. V gave up 5 bases and J gave up 3 bases; unmatched junction bases: 9. The CDR3 totals 15 residues. CDR3 nucleotide sequence: TGTGCCAGCAGTACTAGCGGAGCCCACTACTACGAGCAGTACTTC. It translates to CASSTSGAHYYEQYF.

In this sample, this clonotype turned up a few times. The chain employs TRBV28 and TRBJ1-4, with D unresolved. The CDR3 has 14 residues. The V gene's germline CDR1 is MDHEN and CDR2 SYDVKM. Trimming removed 3 bases from V and 1 base from J, with 6 bases in between. The DNA of the CDR3 is TGTGCCAGCAGTTTTATTAGAACTAATGAAAAACTGTTTTTT. As protein: CASSFIRTNEKLFF.

This clonotype was detected ten times or more. The chain employs TRBV7-2 and TRBJ2-1; D ambiguous. The CDR3 spans 13 residues. V shed 5 bases and J shed 8 bases, with 13 bases lying between them. Germline assignment: CDR1 SGHTA and CDR2 FQGNSA. The CDR3 here is CASSGLAVDEQFF. The CDR3 DNA sequence: TGTGCCAGCAGCGGTCTCGCAGTGGATGAGCAGTTCTTC.

In this sample, this clonotype turned up once. This chain connects TRBV12-5 to TRBJ2-3; the D gene is possibly TRBD1 (5 bases). This CDR3 comprises 15 residues. Germline CDR1 reads LGHNT; CDR2 reads FRNRAP. V was cut by 2 bases and J by 3 bases, with 12 bases left in between. In DNA form, the CDR3 reads TGTGCTAGTGGTTTGTGGGGCTCCGGAACAGATACGCAGTATTTT. This encodes CASGLWGSGTDTQYF.